The 28 T cell receptor beta chains below come from one sample, sequenced in a study of cytomegalovirus exposure and HLA in healthy donors. TCRdb's copy holds only in-frame clones and misses some; the assay was immunoSEQ multiplex PCR. The sample records approximately 190,000 clones, 80% to 90% being singletons. The sequencing input was PBMCs. Source of these receptors: a woman in her 30s in good health and CMV-seropositive.

The table lists this clone with a few counts. This chain links TRBV5-1 with TRBJ1-1, with TRBD1 as a possible D gene (5 bases). Germline assignment: CDR1 SGHRS and CDR2 YFSETQ. The CDR3 consists of 17 residues. V dropped 4 bases and J dropped 1 base, with 20 bases sitting between them. CDR3 region: CASSRAGPASSNTEAFF. The DNA for the CDR3 is TGCGCCAGCAGCCGAGCGGGGCCGGCGAGCTCGAACACTGAAGCTTTCTTT.

The chain combines TRBV9 with TRBJ2-3; D might be TRBD1 (6 bases). Trimming left V 0 bases short and J 0 bases short, with 8 bases between. The germline gives CDR1 SGDLS, CDR2 YYNGEE. The CDR3 consists of 15 residues. The CDR3, as DNA: TGTGCCAGCAGCGTAGGTACAGGGAGCACAGATACGCAGTATTTT. As protein: CASSVGTGSTDTQYF. The full variable domain, completed using reference TRBV9 and TRBJ2-3, is DSGVTQTPKHLITATGQRVTLRCSPRSGDLSVYWYQQSLDQGLQFLIQYYNGEERAKGNILERFSAQQFPDLHSELNLSSLELGDSALYFCASSVGTGSTDTQYFGPGTRLTVL.

The chain couples TRBV15 to TRBJ1-2; D is unclear. Trimming removed 0 bases at V and 13 bases at J, with 12 bases between. This CDR3 is built from 12 residues. Germline assignment: CDR1 LNHNV and CDR2 YYDKDF (reference sequence). This chain's CDR3 is CATSREFRVLTF. CDR3 in DNA: TGTGCCACCAGCAGAGAGTTCCGGGTTCTCACCTTC.

V and J are TRBV2 and TRBJ2-1; a weak D match, TRBD1 (6 bases). The CDR3 consists of 13 residues. The V gene lost 4 bases and the J gene lost 4 bases, with 8 bases spanning the gap. Germline V gives CDR1 SNHLY, CDR2 FYNNEI. CDR3 coding DNA: TGTGCCAGCAGTGGGGACAATTACAATGAGCAGTTCTTC. This encodes CASSGDNYNEQFF.

This clone was recorded once. The chain joins TRBV29-1 to TRBJ1-1, with unresolved D. The CDR3 extends over 12 amino acids. The germline V gene encodes CDR1 SQVTM and CDR2 ANQGSEA. V was pared by 3 bases and J by 1 base, with 6 bases between. The CDR3 DNA reads TGCAGCGTTGAGAAGCCGAACACTGAAGCTTTCTTT. It specifies CSVEKPNTEAFF. Supplemented by reference TRBV29-1 and TRBJ1-1, the full variable domain reads SAVISQKPSRDICQRGTSLTIQCQVDSQVTMMFWYRQQPGQSLTLIATANQGSEATYESGFVIDKFPISRPNLTFSTLTVSNMSPEDSSIYLCSVEKPNTEAFFGQGTRLTVV.

This sequence joins TRBV5-1 and TRBJ2-5; 8 bases are a match to TRBD1. Germline V CDR1 and CDR2: SGHRS, YFSETQ. V was clipped by 1 base and J by 3 bases; unmatched bases: 5. CDR3 length: 15 amino acids. CDR3 sequence: CASSLTGGIEETQYF. The CDR3 DNA reads as TGCGCCAGCAGCTTGACAGGGGGAATAGAAGAGACCCAGTACTTC.

The chain links TRBV11-2 to TRBJ2-7; a possible D gene is TRBD2 (5 bases). The V gene's germline CDR1 is SGHAT and CDR2 FQNNGV. This CDR3 comprises 12 residues. V shed 4 bases and J shed 5 bases, with 9 bases lying between them. The CDR3 spells CASSYGRDEQYF. The CDR3 DNA is TGTGCCAGCAGCTACGGGCGGGACGAGCAGTACTTC.

The chain links TRBV6-5 to TRBJ1-1; D gene unclear. The CDR3 runs to 12 residues. The ends were cut back, 8 bases at V and 6 bases at J, with 13 bases in the middle. Germline CDR1 MNHEY, CDR2 SVGAGI. The CDR3 spells CASQETWSEAFF. Here the CDR3 DNA reads TGTGCCAGCCAGGAAACCTGGTCTGAAGCTTTCTTT.

This chain links TRBV11-2 with TRBJ2-1; a possible D gene is TRBD1 (5 bases). Germline V gene sequence: CDR1 SGHAT, CDR2 FQNNGV. V gave up 5 bases and J gave up 0 bases, with 14 bases separating them. The CDR3 length is 16 residues. CDR3 loop: CASSPITGPSYNEQFF. Written as DNA, the CDR3 is TGTGCCAGCAGCCCAATCACAGGCCCCTCCTACAATGAGCAGTTCTTC.

The chain couples TRBV9 to TRBJ2-1; D is unresolved. Germline-derived CDR1 and CDR2 are SGDLS and YYNGEE. The V end was cut by 0 bases, the J end by 4 bases, with 11 bases between. CDR3 length: 15 amino acids. The CDR3 spells CASSVDSAQYNEQFF. CDR3 nucleotide sequence: TGTGCCAGCAGCGTAGACTCCGCCCAATACAATGAGCAGTTCTTC.

This clone was seen just once. A read error may account for a junction end that differs from germline. This chain connects TRBV7-3 to TRBJ1-1; D perhaps matches TRBD1 (6 bases). The CDR3 length is 17 residues. CDR1 is SGHTA and CDR2 is FQGTGA in the germline V gene. CDR3 in amino acids: CASSLTGRPGVGTEAFF. CDR3 in DNA: TGTGCCAGCAGCCTAACGGGACGGCCAGGGGTAGGGACTGAAGCTTTCTTT.

This chain uses TRBV6-1 with TRBJ1-1; D gene uncertain. V dropped 7 bases and J dropped 11 bases, with 17 bases sitting between them. CDR3 length: 12 residues. Germline CDR1 reads MNHNS; CDR2 reads SASEGT. The CDR3 DNA reads TGTGCCAGCAAGGAGATAACCCAAGAGGCTTTCTTT. Its translation: CASKEITQEAFF.

This clone appeared a single time. The V and J genes are TRBV15 and TRBJ2-5, with 13 bases lining up with TRBD2. Germline V CDR1 and CDR2: LNHNV, YYDKDF (reference sequence). This CDR3 is 18 amino acids long. Germline trimming cut 0 bases from V and 5 bases from J; bases unmatched to any gene: 9. CDR3 amino acids: CATSRDLTSGRAGETQYF. The CDR3 DNA follows: TGTGCCACCAGCAGAGATCTCACTAGCGGGAGGGCCGGCGAGACCCAGTACTTC.

About this clone: Germline and junction disagree at one end, which may indicate a read error. The rearrangement joins TRBV2 to TRBJ2-3, with 8 bases aligning to TRBD1. This CDR3 is built from 16 residues. Germline lookup yields CDR1 SNHLY and CDR2 FYNNEI. CDR3 in DNA: TGTGCCAGCAGCGAAGGGGACAGGTACACCACAGATACGCAGTATTTT. Translated, it gives CASSEGDRYTTDTQYF.

The chain has TRBV7-8 and TRBJ2-6; the D call may be TRBD1 or TRBD2 (6 bases each). The germline V gene encodes CDR1 SGHVS and CDR2 FQNEAQ. The CDR3 has 18 residues. V lost 5 bases, J lost 2 bases, and 19 bases lay in between. The CDR3 region is CASSLGGRGRTGANVLTF. The CDR3 bases are TGTGCCAGCAGCCTAGGGGGGCGCGGCAGGACTGGGGCCAACGTCCTGACTTTC.

V is TRBV6-5 and J is TRBJ2-1; D not certain. Between the trimmed V and J ends, which lost 5 bases and 0 bases, there was a span of 5 bases. Germline V lookup: CDR1 MNHEY, CDR2 SVGAGI. The CDR3 loop spans 13 amino acids. The CDR3: CASSTSSYNEQFF. The DNA for the CDR3 is TGTGCCAGCAGTACGAGCTCCTACAATGAGCAGTTCTTC.

The chain is built from TRBV6-1 and TRBJ1-2; D perhaps matches TRBD1 (6 bases). Germline assignment: CDR1 MNHNS and CDR2 SASEGT. The CDR3 length is 14 residues. Between the trimmed V and J ends, which lost 1 base and 5 bases, there was a span of 11 bases. CDR3 loop: CASSEVTGSYGYTF. The CDR3 nucleotides read TGTGCCAGCAGTGAAGTAACAGGGAGTTATGGCTACACCTTC.

The V call is TRBV27, the J call TRBJ2-1; 9 bases match TRBD2. CDR1 MNHEY and CDR2 SMNVEV come from the germline V gene (reference sequence). V shed 3 bases and J 6 bases; nucleotides not matched to a gene: 6. The CDR3 is made up of 15 amino acids. The CDR3 loop reads CASSFWGGRANEQFF. In DNA form, the CDR3 reads TGTGCCAGCAGTTTTTGGGGCGGGAGGGCCAATGAGCAGTTCTTC.

Turning to this clone: In the same sample, other DNA sequences code for this CDR3. The chain combines TRBV18 with TRBJ2-7; the match to TRBD2 covers 8 bases. Per germline, CDR1 KGHSH and CDR2 LQKENI. The CDR3 is 14 amino acids. The junction had 8 bases not matched to a gene; V was cut back by 3 bases and J by 7 bases. In DNA, the CDR3 is TGTGCCAGCTCACCCGGACTAGCACCGGATGAGCAGTACTTC. Translated, it gives CASSPGLAPDEQYF.

The chain recombines TRBV7-8 with TRBJ2-1, with 7 bases matching TRBD2. V dropped 5 bases and J dropped 7; count of bases not matched to a gene: 5. The CDR3 consists of 13 residues. In germline, CDR1 is SGHVS, CDR2 FQNEAQ. The chain's CDR3 is CASSVWTRNEQFF. CDR3 DNA: TGTGCCAGCAGCGTCTGGACTAGGAATGAGCAGTTCTTC.

This clone occurred a few times. The chain recombines TRBV11-1 with TRBJ2-7, with a tentative D call TRBD2 (6 bases). This CDR3 spans 14 amino acids. Germline V gene data show CDR1 as SGHAT and CDR2 as FQDESV (reference sequence). Trimming removed 6 bases at V and 2 bases at J, with 14 bases between. The CDR3 nucleotides read TGTGCCAGCAGAAAACGGGAGATGGCCTACGAGCAGTACTTC. Amino acids: CASRKREMAYEQYF.

The rearrangement links TRBV28 to TRBJ2-1; 7 bases map to TRBD1. CDR3 size: 15 residues. Germline V gives CDR1 MDHEN, CDR2 SYDVKM. V trimming: 5 bases; J trimming: 3 bases; junction bases outside the gene matches: 7. CDR3 DNA: TGTGCCAGCAGTCGGGACAGAGGGGTCTACAATGAGCAGTTCTTC. It translates to CASSRDRGVYNEQFF.

The table lists this clone with a few counts. CDR3 nucleotide sequence: TGTGCCAGCAGCCCATCAACCCAGGGGACTGAAGCTTTCTTT. Translation: CASSPSTQGTEAFF. V gene TRBV5-4 combines with J gene TRBJ1-1, with TRBD1 as a possible D gene (6 bases). The CDR3 runs to 14 residues. The ends were cut back, 4 bases at V and 5 bases at J, with 15 bases in the middle. Germline CDR1 and CDR2: SGHNT and YYREEE (reference sequence).

The chain combines TRBV29-1 with TRBJ2-1; TRBD2 agrees at 11 bases. CDR3 length: 17 amino acids. CDR1 SQVTM and CDR2 ANQGSEA come from the germline V gene. After removal of 0 bases from V and 6 bases from J, the junction contained 10 bases not matched to a gene. CDR3 bases: TGCAGCGTTGAAGATTACTACGGGACTAGCGGCGGCAATGAGCAGTTCTTC. It yields the protein CSVEDYYGTSGGNEQFF.

As for this clone: The same CDR3 also results from other DNA sequences found in this sample. This chain uses TRBV27 with TRBJ2-7; 7 positions agree with TRBD1. Trimming removed 6 bases from V and 3 bases from J; junction bases left unmatched: 5. Germline CDR1 reads MNHEY; CDR2 reads SMNVEV (reference sequence). This CDR3 is 13 amino acids long. CDR3 sequence: CASSRTGRYEQYF. DNA of the CDR3: TGTGCCAGCAGCAGGACAGGCCGCTACGAGCAGTACTTC.

The gene calls are TRBV6-5 and TRBJ2-1; 10 bases match TRBD2. This CDR3 contains 15 residues. The germline CDR1 and CDR2 sequences are MNHEY and SVGAGI. Trimming at V came to 8 bases and at J to 8 bases, leaving 12 bases not matched to a gene. The CDR3 here is CASGSLAGVMDEQFF. CDR3 nucleotide sequence: TGTGCCAGCGGTTCCCTAGCGGGAGTGATGGATGAGCAGTTCTTC.

The rearrangement joins TRBV27 to TRBJ1-5; 7 bases are a match to TRBD1. Germline V gives CDR1 MNHEY, CDR2 SMNVEV (reference sequence). This CDR3 is 14 amino acids long. Trimming at V came to 6 bases and at J to 5 bases, leaving 7 bases not matched to a gene. In nucleotides, the CDR3 is TGTGCCAGCAGCCAGACAGGGATCTATCAGCCCCAGCATTTT. Translation: CASSQTGIYQPQHF.

J is TRBJ2-7 and V is TRBV28; 8 positions agree with TRBD2. CDR1 MDHEN and CDR2 SYDVKM come from the germline V gene. The CDR3 contains 14 residues. Trimming at V came to 7 bases and at J to 3 bases, leaving 8 bases not matched to a gene. This CDR3 reads CASIMAAGVYEQYF. The CDR3 DNA follows: TGTGCCAGCATCATGGCAGCGGGAGTCTACGAGCAGTACTTC.